This T cell receptor (beta chain) is from a study of PD-1 blockade in classical Hodgkin lymphoma. The CDR3 covers 15 residues. CDR1 is MNHEY and CDR2 is SMNVEV in the germline V gene (reference sequence). The germline V and J ends were trimmed by 2 bases and 0 bases, with 11 bases remaining between them. A remark on this clone: Its matching antigen is unknown.

Documented time point: newly diagnosed, previously untreated cHL patient sample. Study-wide findings and caveats: The authors have not defined what causes the repertoire differences, possibly disease activity or prior therapy.

Data came from immunoSEQ multiplex PCR; TCRdb stores just in-frame clones and leaves some out. Of about 17,000 clones listed, roughly 87% are singletons. The chain links TRBV27 to TRBJ2-7; maybe TRBD1 (6 bases). The sequenced material came from peripheral blood mononuclear cells (PBMCs). The receptor's source is a human donor with classical Hodgkin lymphoma. CDR3 coding DNA: TGTGCCAGCAGTTTAAGAGGGACAATCTCCTACGAGCAGTACTTC. This codes for CASSLRGTISYEQYF.